This paragraph reports one T cell receptor beta chain. Its antigen is not identified. The ends were cut back, 5 bases at V and 0 bases at J, with 16 bases in the middle. This CDR3 has 16 amino acids. Looked up from germline, CDR1 is SGHVS and CDR2 is FQNEAQ. Patient tissue came from resections in Japan or China, 2014–2017. Each case's diagnosis was confirmed by two pathologists on H&E. Sequenced by immunoSEQ multiplex PCR; TCRdb stores in-frame clones only, minus some. The sample lists over 7,000 clones; more than 70% were seen once. The record originates from a study of immune evolution from preneoplasia to lung adenocarcinoma. General study results and limits: Top clone share appeared to fall from AAH through AIS, MIA, adenocarcinoma. Normal lung had highest clonality; later lesions appeared denser, more diverse.

The chain carries TRBV7-8 and TRBJ1-1, with D perhaps matching TRBD1 (5 bases). Sequencing was done on a sample of FFPE adjacent normal lung tissue. The receptor was isolated from a person aged 70 to 85 with lung adenocarcinoma. CDR3 region: CASSLAQRGLNTEAFF. The CDR3 bases are TGTGCCAGCAGCCTCGCCCAGCGGGGACTGAACACTGAAGCTTTCTTT.